The 26 T cell receptor beta chains reported below all come from one sample, sequenced in a study of regulatory T cells in long-lasting Graves disease. Building the TCR beta libraries relied on iRepertoire HTBI primers, and CDR3 regions underwent Arm-PCR. TCRdb re-called the multiplex PCR reads with MiXCR, one entry per CDR3 protein. Counted here are about 660,000 distinct CDR3 sequences, about 30% occurring once; the ten biggest clones make up around 42%. The sample's time point: persistent/refractory GD, antithyroid drugs over 5 years with positive TRAb. With RNA extracted from PBMCs as input, the TCR library was made. Here the sequenced sample was peripheral blood mononuclear cells (PBMCs), taken when the disease was refractory, from a patient treated with antithyroid drugs. Receptors originate from a female donor with Graves disease.

The chain has TRBV5-1 and TRBJ2-7, with D tentatively TRBD1 or TRBD2 (5 bases each). Germline V lookup: CDR1 SGHRS, CDR2 YFSETQ. Trimming cost V 7 bases and J 2 bases, with 16 bases left between them. This CDR3 contains 14 residues. The CDR3 DNA is TGCGCCAGCTCCCGGGACCTGACAACCTACGAGCAGTACTTC. Its protein product is CASSRDLTTYEQYF.

The chain has TRBV10-2 and TRBJ1-1; perhaps TRBD1 as D (5 bases). Per germline, CDR1 WSHSY and CDR2 SAAADI. V lost 0 bases and J lost 8, with 13 bases in between. The CDR3 has 14 residues. This CDR3 is CASSESSGLDEAFF. Here the CDR3 DNA reads TGCGCCAGCAGTGAGTCGTCAGGGCTAGACGAAGCTTTCTTT.

About this clonotype itself: Just one base apart from a much larger clone, this may be a read error. V is TRBV6-1 and J is TRBJ1-4; D not resolved. The CDR3 consists of 16 residues. CDR1 is MNHNS, CDR2 SASEGT, per germline. The CDR3 DNA sequence: TGTGCCAGCACCAGGACGACGGCCTCAACTGATGAAAAACTGTTTTTT. This sequence encodes CASTRTTASTDEKLFF.

The V gene is TRBV30, the J gene TRBJ1-1; 7 bases line up with TRBD1. This CDR3 has 15 residues. Unmatched junction bases numbered 9, after V lost 0 bases and J lost 5 bases. The germline V gene encodes CDR1 GTSNPN and CDR2 SVGIG (reference sequence). The CDR3 is CAWSVGGTVGTEAFF. The CDR3 region has the DNA TGTGCCTGGAGTGTTGGGGGGACAGTCGGAACTGAAGCTTTCTTT.

The chain employs TRBV28 and TRBJ1-2, with TRBD1 as a possible D gene (5 bases). This CDR3 is 14 amino acids long. Germline lookup yields CDR1 MDHEN and CDR2 SYDVKM. The V end lost 6 bases, the J end lost 5 bases, and 16 bases lay between the germline ends. The CDR3 here is CASSFGGVGYGYTF. The CDR3 coding sequence is TGTGCCAGCAGCTTTGGGGGAGTCGGTTATGGCTACACCTTC.

This chain joins TRBV11-2 and TRBJ1-5, with D unclear. Looked up from germline, CDR1 is SGHAT and CDR2 is FQNNGV. The CDR3 is 14 amino acids. Trimming cost V 2 bases and J 5 bases, with 10 bases left between them. The CDR3 nucleotides are TGTGCCAGCAGCTTAATGGTGGGCGATCAGCCCCAGCATTTT. Translation gives CASSLMVGDQPQHF.

The rearrangement joins TRBV2 to TRBJ2-7; D perhaps matches TRBD2 (5 bases). V was cut by 2 bases and J by 4 bases, with 15 bases left in between. CDR3 length: 15 residues. CDR1 and CDR2 from the germline V gene are SNHLY and FYNNEI. The CDR3 DNA reads as TGTGCCAGCAGTGAAATATCAGGCGGAGGATACGAGCAGTACTTC. Translation: CASSEISGGGYEQYF.

The chain carries TRBV6-5 and TRBJ2-5; D remains ambiguous. CDR1 is MNHEY, CDR2 SVGAGI, per germline. The CDR3 covers 12 residues. V was cut by 2 bases and J by 5 bases, with 6 bases left in between. The CDR3 reads CASSYDGETQYF. The CDR3 region has the DNA TGTGCCAGCAGTTACGATGGGGAGACCCAGTACTTC.

The J gene is TRBJ2-7, the V gene TRBV3-1; D is possibly TRBD1 (6 bases). V was shortened by 2 bases and J by 6 bases, with 11 bases between the two germline ends. In germline, CDR1 is LGHDT, CDR2 YNNKEL (reference sequence). The CDR3 loop spans 13 amino acids. The CDR3 here is CASSQMRGSEQYF. The CDR3 region has the DNA TGTGCCAGCAGCCAAATGAGGGGGAGCGAGCAGTACTTC.

This chain uses TRBV11-2 with TRBJ1-1; 10 bases align to TRBD1. Germline loops: CDR1 SGHAT, CDR2 FQNNGV. The CDR3 has 13 amino acids. With V trimmed by 5 bases and J by 11 bases, 8 bases remained unmatched. The CDR3, as DNA: TGTGCCAGCAGCCTCAGACAGGGGGCGGGGGCTTTCTTT. It is translated as CASSLRQGAGAFF.

This rearrangement joins TRBV18 to TRBJ2-2; TRBD2 matches at 12 bases. This CDR3 has 17 residues. Trimming removed 4 bases from V and 4 bases from J; junction bases left unmatched: 7. Germline V CDR1 and CDR2: KGHSH, LQKENI. CDR3: CASSQAATSGSTGELFF. As DNA, the CDR3 is TGTGCCAGCTCACAGGCCGCGACTAGCGGGAGCACCGGGGAGCTGTTTTTT.

The gene calls are TRBV2 and TRBJ1-1; D gene unclear. The CDR3 is 16 amino acids. Between the trimmed V and J ends, which lost 6 bases and 6 bases, there was a span of 23 bases. Germline-derived CDR1 and CDR2 are SNHLY and FYNNEI. CDR3 bases: TGTGCCAGCAGCTCAGAGGGCCCTTTTCTGGGAGCTGAAGCTTTCTTT. Amino acid sequence: CASSSEGPFLGAEAFF. Using reference TRBV2 and TRBJ1-1 for the parts outside the CDR3, the full variable domain is EPEVTQTPSHQVTQMGQEVILRCVPISNHLYFYWYRQILGQKVEFLVSFYNNEISEKSEIFDDQFSVERPDGSNFTLKIRSTKLEDSAMYFCASSSEGPFLGAEAFFGQGTRLTVV.

This clonotype was detected many times. The V gene is TRBV12-3 or TRBV12-4, the J gene TRBJ2-5, with 9 bases lining up with TRBD2. V was clipped by 5 bases and J by 1 base; unmatched bases: 5. The CDR3 loop spans 15 amino acids. CDR3 nucleotide sequence: TGTGCCAGCAGTCGTAGCGGGAGAAGCCAAGAGACCCAGTACTTC. It specifies CASSRSGRSQETQYF.

The V gene is TRBV27, the J gene TRBJ1-4; TRBD1 aligns across 8 bases. This CDR3 comprises 16 residues. Per germline, CDR1 MNHEY and CDR2 SMNVEV (reference sequence). V dropped 6 bases and J dropped 10; count of bases not matched to a gene: 16. DNA for the CDR3: TGTGCCAGCAGCCCCCAGACAGGGGCACATGTTGGAAAACTGTTTTTT. As protein: CASSPQTGAHVGKLFF.

Concerning this clonotype itself: Mismatch with germline at one junction end may stem from a read error. The chain has TRBV4-1 and TRBJ1-2; 10 bases are a match to TRBD1. CDR1 and CDR2 (germline): MGHRA, YSYEKL. This CDR3 is 15 amino acids long. CDR3 residues: CASSQGTGGYYSYTF. CDR3 coding DNA: TGCGCCAGCAGCCAAGGGACAGGGGGATACTATAGCTACACCTTC.

This clonotype was detected a few times. One end of the junction does not line up with germline, which may come from a read error. The chain has TRBV5-1 and TRBJ1-1; the D gene is possibly TRBD1 (6 bases). The CDR3 totals 15 residues. Looked up from germline, CDR1 is SGHRS and CDR2 is YFSETQ. DNA of the CDR3: TGCGCCAGCAGCGGGGCGGGACAACCGAACACTGAGGCTTTCTTT. It encodes CASSGAGQPNTEAFF.

This clonotype appeared many times. The CDR3 is CASSDRGFPYEQYF. For the CDR3, the DNA is TGTGCCAGCAGCGACAGGGGGTTCCCCTACGAGCAGTACTTC. This rearrangement joins TRBV28 to TRBJ2-7, with 9 bases lining up with TRBD1. The CDR3 covers 14 residues. Germline V gives CDR1 MDHEN, CDR2 SYDVKM. Losses at the gene ends were 6 bases for V and 2 bases for J; bases not matched to a gene: 5.

This clonotype was recorded many times. CDR3 protein: CATSRGTEHYGYTF. CDR3 coding DNA: TGTGCCACCAGCAGAGGTACAGAACACTATGGCTACACCTTC. The V and J genes are TRBV15 and TRBJ1-2; D call uncertain. V shed 1 base and J shed 3 bases, with 9 bases lying between them. The CDR3 is 14 amino acids. Germline CDR1 reads LNHNV; CDR2 reads YYDKDF (reference sequence).

This clonotype was observed a few times. This sequence joins TRBV28 and TRBJ2-7; 7 bases agree with TRBD1. Unmatched junction bases numbered 15, after V lost 9 bases and J lost 7 bases. Germline CDR1 reads MDHEN; CDR2 reads SYDVKM. The CDR3 extends over 14 amino acids. CDR3: CASTTQGPLREQYF. The DNA for the CDR3 is TGTGCCAGTACAACACAGGGGCCTTTACGTGAGCAGTACTTC. Variable domain in full (rest from reference TRBV28 and TRBJ2-7): DVKVTQSSRYLVKRTGEKVFLECVQDMDHENMFWYRQDPGLGLRLIYFSYDVKMKEKGDIPEGYSVSREKKERFSLILESASTNQTSMYLCASTTQGPLREQYFGPGTRLTVT.

The V gene is TRBV12-3 or TRBV12-4, the J gene TRBJ2-2, with D unclear. The V gene lost 8 bases and the J gene lost 1 base, with 11 bases spanning the gap. CDR3 length: 14 residues. The CDR3 DNA reads as TGTGCCAGCCCCGGGCTGGGGAACACCGGGGAGCTGTTTTTT. Protein product: CASPGLGNTGELFF.

This clonotype has only a few counts. The rearrangement joins TRBV6-1 to TRBJ1-1; D call uncertain. Per the germline V gene, CDR1 is MNHNS and CDR2 is SASEGT. The CDR3 totals 12 residues. Between the trimmed V and J ends, which lost 10 bases and 4 bases, there was a span of 13 bases. The CDR3 coding sequence is TGTGCCACGCAACATCGGGCCACTGAAGCTTTCTTT. It specifies CATQHRATEAFF.

This clonotype was recorded many times. The chain uses TRBV6-1 and TRBJ2-7; D gene ambiguous. Germline V gene data show CDR1 as MNHNS and CDR2 as SASEGT. Trimming stripped 3 bases from V and 2 bases from J, with 8 bases between. The CDR3 contains 13 residues. The chain's CDR3 is CASSESITYEQYF. The DNA for the CDR3 is TGTGCCAGCAGTGAGTCTATCACCTACGAGCAGTACTTC.

The chain is built from TRBV20-1 and TRBJ1-1; D unclear. The CDR3 spans 13 residues. Deletions cut 0 bases from V and 6 bases from J, with 11 bases between. Germline V lookup: CDR1 DFQATT, CDR2 SNEGSKA (reference sequence). The CDR3: CSAREAFLAEAFF. DNA for the CDR3: TGCAGTGCTAGAGAGGCCTTCTTGGCTGAAGCTTTCTTT.

This clonotype came up many times. V is TRBV12-3 or TRBV12-4 and J is TRBJ1-5, with TRBD1 matching over 7 bases. V dropped 3 bases and J dropped 3; count of bases not matched to a gene: 5. The CDR3 extends over 15 amino acids. The CDR3 nucleotides read TGTGCCAGCAGTTTTCCAGGGGGGAACAATCAGCCCCAGCATTTT. Its translation is CASSFPGGNNQPQHF.

This chain joins TRBV5-5 and TRBJ2-5; tentative D call: TRBD2 (5 bases). This CDR3 comprises 14 residues. Germline-derived CDR1 and CDR2 are SGHKS and YYEKEE (reference sequence). Trimming took off 4 bases at V and 3 bases at J, with 13 bases between the two ends. The CDR3 here is CASSETWGEETQYF. CDR3 bases: TGTGCCAGCAGCGAGACATGGGGAGAAGAGACCCAGTACTTC.

Only a few counts were recorded for this clonotype. The CDR3 coding sequence is TGTGCCAGCAGTTTAGCGGACGGGAATCCTGGAAACACCATATATTTT. Its protein product is CASSLADGNPGNTIYF. This sequence joins TRBV28 and TRBJ1-3; D is undetermined. There are 16 residues in the CDR3. Germline values: CDR1 MDHEN, CDR2 SYDVKM. Trimming took off 2 bases at V and 2 bases at J, with 13 bases between the two ends.